This T cell receptor beta chain derives from a study of T cells after yellow fever vaccination. Study-level information: Some fractions had low cell numbers, and these were prepared with SMART-Seq v4 Ultra Low Input. The study's findings and limits: The booster response re-showed most primary clones: 95% to 96% CD4, approximately 85% CD8. A weaker secondary response peaked on day 5, the primary on day 15.

Synthesis of TCR cDNA relied on 5'RACE template switching, which attached a universal primer site and UMIs. TCRdb passed the 5' RACE reads through MiXCR, listing each CDR3 protein once. The sample has about 360,000 distinct CDR3 sequences, about 6.2% seen once; the top ten hold approximately 16%. V was clipped by 4 bases and J by 0 bases, with 15 bases between them. The length of the CDR3 is 16 residues. Germline V lookup: CDR1 SGHRS, CDR2 YFSETQ. A note on this clonotype: The antigen is unknown.

Source: PBMCs, taken 5 days after the yellow fever booster vaccination. V and J are TRBV5-1 and TRBJ2-3; either TRBD1 or TRBD2 may fit D (5 bases each). The TCR originated in a man under 40 who received the YFV17D yellow fever vaccine. The CDR3 protein is CASSTGTVRSTDTQYF. The DNA of the CDR3 is TGCGCCAGCAGCACGGGGACGGTCCGGAGCACAGATACGCAGTATTTT.